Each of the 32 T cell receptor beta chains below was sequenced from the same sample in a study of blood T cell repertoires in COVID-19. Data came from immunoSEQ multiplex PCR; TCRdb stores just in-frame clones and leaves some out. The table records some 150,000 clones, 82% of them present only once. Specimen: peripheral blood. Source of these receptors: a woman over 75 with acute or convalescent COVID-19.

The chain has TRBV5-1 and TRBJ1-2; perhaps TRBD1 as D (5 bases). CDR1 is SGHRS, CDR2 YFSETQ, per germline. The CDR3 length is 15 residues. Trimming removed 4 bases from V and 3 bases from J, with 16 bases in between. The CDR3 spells CASSGHRSGYYGYTF. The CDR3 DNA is TGCGCCAGCAGCGGACACCGTTCCGGCTACTATGGCTACACCTTC.

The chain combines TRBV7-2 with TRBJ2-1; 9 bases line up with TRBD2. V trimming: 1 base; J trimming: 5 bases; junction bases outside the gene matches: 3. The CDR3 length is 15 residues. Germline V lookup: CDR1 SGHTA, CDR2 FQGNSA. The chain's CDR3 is CASSLGGGDNNEQFF. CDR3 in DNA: TGTGCCAGCAGCTTAGGCGGGGGGGATAACAATGAGCAGTTCTTC.

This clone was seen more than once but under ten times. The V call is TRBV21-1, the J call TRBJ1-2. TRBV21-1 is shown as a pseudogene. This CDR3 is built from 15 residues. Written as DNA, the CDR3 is TGTGCCAGCAGCAAACTTCGGGGGGCAGGCTATGGCTACACCTTC. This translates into CASSKLRGAGYGYTF.

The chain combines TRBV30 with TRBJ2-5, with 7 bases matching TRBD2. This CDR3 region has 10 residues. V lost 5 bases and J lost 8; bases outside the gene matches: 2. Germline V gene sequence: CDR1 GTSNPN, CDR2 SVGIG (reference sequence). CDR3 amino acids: CAWGDYTQYF. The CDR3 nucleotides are TGTGCCTGGGGGGACTATACCCAGTACTTC.

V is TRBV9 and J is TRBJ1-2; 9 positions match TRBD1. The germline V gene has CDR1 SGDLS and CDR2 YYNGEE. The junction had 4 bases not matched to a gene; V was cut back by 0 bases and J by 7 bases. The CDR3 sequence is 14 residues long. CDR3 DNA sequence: TGTGCCAGCAGCGTAGGGGACAGGGTGGGTGGCTACACCTTC. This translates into CASSVGDRVGGYTF.

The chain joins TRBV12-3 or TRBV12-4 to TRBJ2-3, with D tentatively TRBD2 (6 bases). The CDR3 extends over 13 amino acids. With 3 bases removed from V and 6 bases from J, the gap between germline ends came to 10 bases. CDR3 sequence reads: CASSLTSFDTQYF. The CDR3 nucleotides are TGTGCCAGCAGTTTGACTAGTTTCGATACGCAGTATTTT.

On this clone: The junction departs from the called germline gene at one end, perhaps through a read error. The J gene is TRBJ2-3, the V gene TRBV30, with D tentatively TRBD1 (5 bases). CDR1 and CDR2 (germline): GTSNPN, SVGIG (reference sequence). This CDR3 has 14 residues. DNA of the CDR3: TGTGCCTGGAGTCTCGCGGCTCCAACAGGTACGCAGTATTTT. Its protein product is CAWSLAAPTGTQYF. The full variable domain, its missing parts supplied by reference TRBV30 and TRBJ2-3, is SQTIHQWPATLVQPVGSPLSLECTVEGTSNPNLYWYRQAAGRGLQLLFYSVGIGQISSEVPQNLSASRPQDRQFILSSKKLLLSDSGFYLCAWSLAAPTGTQYFGPGTRLTVL.

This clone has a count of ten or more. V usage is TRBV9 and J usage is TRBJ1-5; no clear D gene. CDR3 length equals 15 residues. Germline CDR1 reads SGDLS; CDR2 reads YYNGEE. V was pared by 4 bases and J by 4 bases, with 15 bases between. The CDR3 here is CASSSLGGANQPQHF. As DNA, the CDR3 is TGTGCCAGCAGCTCCCTGGGAGGAGCAAATCAGCCCCAGCATTTT.

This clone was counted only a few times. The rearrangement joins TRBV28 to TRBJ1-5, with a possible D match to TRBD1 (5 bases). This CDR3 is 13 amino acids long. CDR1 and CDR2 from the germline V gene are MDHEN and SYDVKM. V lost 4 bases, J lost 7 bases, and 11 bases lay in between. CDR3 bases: TGTGCCAGCAGTTCGGACATCACGCAGCCCCAGCATTTT. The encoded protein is CASSSDITQPQHF.

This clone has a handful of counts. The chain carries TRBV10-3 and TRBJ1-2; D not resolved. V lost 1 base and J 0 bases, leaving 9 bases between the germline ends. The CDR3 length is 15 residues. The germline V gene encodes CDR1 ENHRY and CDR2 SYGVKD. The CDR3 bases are TGTGCCATCAGTGAGTTTGGGAGAACTAACTATGGCTACACCTTC. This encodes CAISEFGRTNYGYTF.

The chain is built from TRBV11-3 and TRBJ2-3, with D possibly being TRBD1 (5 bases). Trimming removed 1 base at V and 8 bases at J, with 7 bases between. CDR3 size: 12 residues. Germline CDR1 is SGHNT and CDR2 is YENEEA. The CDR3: CASSLVQGTQYF. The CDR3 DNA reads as TGTGCCAGCAGCTTAGTTCAGGGTACGCAGTATTTT.

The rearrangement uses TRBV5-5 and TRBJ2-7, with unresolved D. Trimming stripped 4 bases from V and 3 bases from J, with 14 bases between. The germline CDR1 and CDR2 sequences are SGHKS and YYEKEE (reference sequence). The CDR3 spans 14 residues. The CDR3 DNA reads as TGTGCCAGCAGCCTAGTTCTAGGTGGCTACGAGCAGTACTTC. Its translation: CASSLVLGGYEQYF.

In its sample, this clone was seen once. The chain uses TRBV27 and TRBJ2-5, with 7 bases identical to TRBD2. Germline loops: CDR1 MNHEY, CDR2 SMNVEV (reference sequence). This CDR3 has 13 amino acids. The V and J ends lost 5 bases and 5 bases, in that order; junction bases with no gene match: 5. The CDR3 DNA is TGTGCCAGCAGTCAACTAGCGAGGGAGACCCAGTACTTC. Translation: CASSQLARETQYF.

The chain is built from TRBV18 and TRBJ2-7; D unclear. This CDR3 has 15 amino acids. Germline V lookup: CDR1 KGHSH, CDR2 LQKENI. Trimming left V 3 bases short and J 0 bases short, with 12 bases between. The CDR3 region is CASSPRSESSYEQYF. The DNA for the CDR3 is TGTGCCAGCTCACCTCGAAGCGAAAGCTCCTACGAGCAGTACTTC.

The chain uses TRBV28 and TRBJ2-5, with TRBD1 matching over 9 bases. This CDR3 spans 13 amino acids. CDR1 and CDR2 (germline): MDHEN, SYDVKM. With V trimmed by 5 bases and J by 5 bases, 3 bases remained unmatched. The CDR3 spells CASSLQGAETQYF. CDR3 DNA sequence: TGTGCCAGCAGTCTACAGGGGGCCGAGACCCAGTACTTC.

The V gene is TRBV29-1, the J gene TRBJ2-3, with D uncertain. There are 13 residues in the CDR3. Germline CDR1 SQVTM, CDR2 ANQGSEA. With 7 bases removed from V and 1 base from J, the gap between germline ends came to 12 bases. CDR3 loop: CSALRQGTDTQYF. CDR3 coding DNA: TGCAGCGCCCTCCGTCAGGGCACAGATACGCAGTATTTT.

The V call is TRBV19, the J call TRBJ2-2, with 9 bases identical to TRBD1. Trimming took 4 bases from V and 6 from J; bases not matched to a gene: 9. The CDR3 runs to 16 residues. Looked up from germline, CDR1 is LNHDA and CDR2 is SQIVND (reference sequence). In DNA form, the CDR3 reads TGTGCCAGTAGTAGGACAGGGGCCTCCGCCCCCGGGGAGCTGTTTTTT. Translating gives CASSRTGASAPGELFF.

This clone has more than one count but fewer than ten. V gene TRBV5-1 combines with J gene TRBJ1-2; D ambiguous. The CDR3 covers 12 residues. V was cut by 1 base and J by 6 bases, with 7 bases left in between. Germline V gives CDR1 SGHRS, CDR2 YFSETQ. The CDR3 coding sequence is TGCGCCAGCAGCTTGTACAGAGATGGCTACACCTTC. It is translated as CASSLYRDGYTF.

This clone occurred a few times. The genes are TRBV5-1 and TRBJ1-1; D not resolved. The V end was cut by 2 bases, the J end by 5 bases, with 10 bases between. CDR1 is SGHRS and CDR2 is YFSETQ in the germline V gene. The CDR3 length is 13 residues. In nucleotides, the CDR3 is TGCGCCAGCAGCTTTAGAGGTGGAACTGAAGCTTTCTTT. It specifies CASSFRGGTEAFF.

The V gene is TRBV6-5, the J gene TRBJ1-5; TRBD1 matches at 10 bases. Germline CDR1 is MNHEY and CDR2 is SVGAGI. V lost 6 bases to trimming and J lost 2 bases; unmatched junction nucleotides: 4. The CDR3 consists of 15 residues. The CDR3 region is CASRGQGVGNQPQHF. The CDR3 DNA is TGTGCCAGCAGAGGACAGGGGGTGGGCAATCAGCCCCAGCATTTT.

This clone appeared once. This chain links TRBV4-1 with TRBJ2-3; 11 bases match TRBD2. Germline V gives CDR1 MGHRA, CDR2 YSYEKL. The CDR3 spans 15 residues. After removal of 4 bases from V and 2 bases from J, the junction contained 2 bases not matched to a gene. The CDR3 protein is CASSPGLADTDTQYF. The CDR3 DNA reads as TGCGCCAGCAGCCCGGGACTAGCGGACACAGATACGCAGTATTTT.

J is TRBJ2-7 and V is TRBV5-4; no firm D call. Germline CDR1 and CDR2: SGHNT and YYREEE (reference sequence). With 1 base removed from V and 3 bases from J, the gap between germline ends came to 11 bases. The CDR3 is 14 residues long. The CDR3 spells CASSLRGENYEQYF. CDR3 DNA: TGTGCCAGCAGCTTGCGTGGAGAGAACTACGAGCAGTACTTC.

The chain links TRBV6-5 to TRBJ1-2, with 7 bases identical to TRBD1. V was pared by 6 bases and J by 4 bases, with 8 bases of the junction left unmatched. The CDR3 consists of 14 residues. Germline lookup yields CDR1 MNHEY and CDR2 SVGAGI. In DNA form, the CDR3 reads TGTGCCAGCAGGAGAGACAGGGCCCTCTATGGCTACACCTTC. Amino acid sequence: CASRRDRALYGYTF.

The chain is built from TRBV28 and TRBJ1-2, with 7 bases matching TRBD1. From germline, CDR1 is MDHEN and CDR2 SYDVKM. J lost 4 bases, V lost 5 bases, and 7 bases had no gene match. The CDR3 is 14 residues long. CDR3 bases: TGTGCCAGCAGTAAACTTACAGGGGCCTATGGCTACACCTTC. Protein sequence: CASSKLTGAYGYTF.

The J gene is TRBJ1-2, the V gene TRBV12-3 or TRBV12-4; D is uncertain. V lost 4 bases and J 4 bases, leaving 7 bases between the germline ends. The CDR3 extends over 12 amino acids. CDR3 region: CASSWASYGYTF. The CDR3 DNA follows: TGTGCCAGCAGTTGGGCCTCCTATGGCTACACCTTC.

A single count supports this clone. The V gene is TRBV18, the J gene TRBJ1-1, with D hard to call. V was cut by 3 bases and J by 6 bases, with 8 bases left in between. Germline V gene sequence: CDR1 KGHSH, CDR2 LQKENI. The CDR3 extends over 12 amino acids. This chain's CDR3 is CASSPRGAEAFF. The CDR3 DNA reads TGTGCCAGCTCACCTCGCGGAGCTGAAGCTTTCTTT.

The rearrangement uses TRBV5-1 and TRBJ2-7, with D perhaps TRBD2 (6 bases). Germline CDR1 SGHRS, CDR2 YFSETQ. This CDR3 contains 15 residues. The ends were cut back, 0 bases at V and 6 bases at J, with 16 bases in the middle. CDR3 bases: TGCGCCAGCAGCTTGGACGGGAGCCCCATACTCGAGCAGTACTTC. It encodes CASSLDGSPILEQYF.

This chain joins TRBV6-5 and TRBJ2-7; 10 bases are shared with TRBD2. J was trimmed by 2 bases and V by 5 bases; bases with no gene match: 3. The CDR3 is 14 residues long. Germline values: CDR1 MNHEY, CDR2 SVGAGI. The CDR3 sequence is CASSPLAGTYEQYF. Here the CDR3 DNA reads TGTGCCAGCAGTCCACTAGCGGGGACCTACGAGCAGTACTTC.

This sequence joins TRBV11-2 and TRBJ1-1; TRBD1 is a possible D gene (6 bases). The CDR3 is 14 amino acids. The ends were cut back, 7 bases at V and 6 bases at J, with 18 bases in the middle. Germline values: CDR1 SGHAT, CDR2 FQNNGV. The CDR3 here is CASTLVGHIAEAFF. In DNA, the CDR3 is TGTGCCAGCACCCTAGTGGGACATATAGCTGAAGCTTTCTTT.

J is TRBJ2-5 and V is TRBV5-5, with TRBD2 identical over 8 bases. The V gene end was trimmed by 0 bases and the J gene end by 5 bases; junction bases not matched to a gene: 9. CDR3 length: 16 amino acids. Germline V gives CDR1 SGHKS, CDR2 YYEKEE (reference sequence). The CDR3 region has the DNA TGTGCCAGCAGCTTGGAACGGGGGGGGCCCTCGGAGACCCAGTACTTC. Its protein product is CASSLERGGPSETQYF.

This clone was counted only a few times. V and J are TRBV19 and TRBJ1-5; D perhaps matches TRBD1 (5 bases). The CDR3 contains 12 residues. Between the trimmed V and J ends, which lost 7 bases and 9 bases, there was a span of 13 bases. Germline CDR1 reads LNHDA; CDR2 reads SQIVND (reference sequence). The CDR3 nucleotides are TGTGCCAGTAATTTAAGGGGCGGGCCCCAGCATTTT. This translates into CASNLRGGPQHF.

CDR3 in amino acids: CASSLVFGWYYAYEQYF. CDR3 DNA: TGTGCCAGCAGCTTAGTTTTTGGGTGGTACTATGCCTACGAGCAGTACTTC. V and J are TRBV11-2 and TRBJ2-7; D uncertain. Trimming stripped 1 base from V and 2 bases from J, with 18 bases between. CDR3 length: 17 residues. Germline CDR1 SGHAT, CDR2 FQNNGV.